This entry concerns a single TCR beta chain. The antigen remains undetermined. The data derive from a study of cytomegalovirus exposure and HLA in healthy donors. CDR3 size: 15 residues. In germline, CDR1 is MNHNS, CDR2 SASEGT. J was trimmed by 9 bases and V by 2 bases; bases with no gene match: 4. PCR primers comprised 60 Vbeta and 13 Jbeta primers. Only in-frame clones appear in the TCRdb table, and some are missing; sequencing was by immunoSEQ multiplex PCR. Among roughly 78,000 clones listed, 60% to 75% were seen once. Overall study results and limits: Exclusion applied to some V segments, including TRBV6-2 and TRBV6-3, as they were indistinguishable. V- and J-gene trimming in TCR beta was tied to a missense DCLRE1C variant by an analysis performed later. It was confirmed in vitro that a few of the CMV-associated chains were specific for CMV antigens.

The TCR originated in a man in his forties in good health and CMV-seropositive. Source material: PBMCs. This sequence joins TRBV6-1 and TRBJ2-1, with 13 bases fitting TRBD2. CDR3: CASSELGLAGPEQFF. The CDR3 DNA sequence: TGTGCCAGCAGTGAATTGGGACTAGCGGGGCCTGAGCAGTTCTTC.